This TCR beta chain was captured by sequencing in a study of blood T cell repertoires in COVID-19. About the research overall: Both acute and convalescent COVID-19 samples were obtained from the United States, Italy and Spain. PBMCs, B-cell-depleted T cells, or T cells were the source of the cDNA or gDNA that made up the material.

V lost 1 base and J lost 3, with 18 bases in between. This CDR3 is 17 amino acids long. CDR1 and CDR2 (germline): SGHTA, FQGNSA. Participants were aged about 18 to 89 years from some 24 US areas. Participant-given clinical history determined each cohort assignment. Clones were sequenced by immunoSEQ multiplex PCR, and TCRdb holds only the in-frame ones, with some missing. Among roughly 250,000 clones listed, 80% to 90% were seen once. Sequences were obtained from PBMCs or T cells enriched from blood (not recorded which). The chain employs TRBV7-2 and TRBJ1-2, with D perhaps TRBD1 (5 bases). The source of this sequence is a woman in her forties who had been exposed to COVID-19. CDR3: CASSLDSFTGDHYGYTF. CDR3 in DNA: TGTGCCAGCAGCTTAGATTCGTTTACAGGAGATCACTATGGCTACACCTTC.